Below, one TCR beta chain is given with its context. Antigen specificity is unknown. Before the COVID-19 pandemic, during about 2010-2018, CD4+ T cells were taken from unexposed donors. The cells were cultured for under twelve days before CD4+ T cells were isolated. This specimen comes from a study of CD4 T cells in relation to SARS-CoV-2 and coronaviruses. Study details: The negative reference was HIV-1 Nef peptide pool or peptide-free culture.

Trimming pared 4 bases from V and 0 bases from J, leaving 7 bases between. Germline assignment: CDR1 LGHNA and CDR2 YNFKEQ. The CDR3 sequence is 13 residues long. Assay used: immunoSEQ multiplex PCR; TCRdb lists only in-frame clones, some missing. The sample carries roughly 29,000 clones, about three quarters recorded once. Source material: CD4+ T cells from PBMCs, cultured in vitro. The receptor was isolated from a human donor in good health. The gene calls are TRBV4-2 and TRBJ2-7; D uncertain. The CDR3 reads CASSPRSSYEQYF. The CDR3 DNA is TGTGCCAGCAGCCCACGTAGCTCCTACGAGCAGTACTTC.